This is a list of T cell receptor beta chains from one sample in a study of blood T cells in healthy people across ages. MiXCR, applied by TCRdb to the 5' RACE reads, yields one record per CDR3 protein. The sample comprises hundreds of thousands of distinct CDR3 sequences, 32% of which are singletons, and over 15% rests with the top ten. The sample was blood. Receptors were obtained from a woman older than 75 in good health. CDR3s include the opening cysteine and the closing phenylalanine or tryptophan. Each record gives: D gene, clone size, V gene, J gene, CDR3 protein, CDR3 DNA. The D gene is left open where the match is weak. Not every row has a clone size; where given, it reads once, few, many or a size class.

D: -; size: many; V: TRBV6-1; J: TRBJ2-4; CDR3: CASMEGGAKNIQYF; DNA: TGTGCCAGCATGGAGGGGGGTGCCAAAAACATTCAGTACTTC
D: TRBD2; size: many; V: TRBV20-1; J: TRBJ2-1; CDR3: CSAVGGGFLNEQFF; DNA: TGCAGTGCTGTCGGGGGGGGGTTTTTGAATGAGCAGTTCTTC
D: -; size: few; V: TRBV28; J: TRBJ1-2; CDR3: CASSPPGRINGYTF; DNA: TGTGCCTCCTCCCCTCCGGGACGGATTAATGGCTACACCTTC
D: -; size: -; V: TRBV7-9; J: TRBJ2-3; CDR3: CASSLEAGLTDTQYF; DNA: TGTGCCAGCAGCTTAGAGGCCGGGCTCACAGATACGCAGTATTTT
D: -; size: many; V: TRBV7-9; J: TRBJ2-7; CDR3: CASSYPVKDPTYEQYF; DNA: TGTGCCAGCAGCTACCCTGTGAAGGACCCGACCTACGAGCAGTACTTC
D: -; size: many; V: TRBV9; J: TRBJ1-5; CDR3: CASSVDGDINQPQHF; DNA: TGTGCCAGCAGCGTAGATGGGGATATCAATCAGCCCCAGCATTTT
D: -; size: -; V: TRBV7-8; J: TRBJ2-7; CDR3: CASSFYRGLEQYF; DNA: TGTGCCAGCAGCTTTTACAGGGGACTCGAGCAGTACTTC
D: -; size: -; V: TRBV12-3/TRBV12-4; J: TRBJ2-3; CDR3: CASSPGHLTDTQYF; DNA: TGTGCCAGCAGCCCGGGACACCTCACAGATACGCAGTATTTT
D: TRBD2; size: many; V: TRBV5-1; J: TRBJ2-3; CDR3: CASSSRSGGSTDTQYF; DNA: TGCGCCAGCAGCTCCCGGAGCGGGGGAAGCACAGATACGCAGTATTTT
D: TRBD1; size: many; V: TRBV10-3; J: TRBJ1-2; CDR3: CAISAPGQGYGYTF; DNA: TGTGCCATCAGCGCTCCGGGACAGGGGTACGGCTACACCTTC
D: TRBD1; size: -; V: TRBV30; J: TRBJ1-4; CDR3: CAWSPGQEQLFF; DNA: TGTGCCTGGAGTCCCGGACAGGAGCAACTGTTTTTT
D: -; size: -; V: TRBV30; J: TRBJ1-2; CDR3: CAWSARAHGYTF; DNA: TGTGCCTGGAGTGCCAGGGCGCATGGCTACACCTTC
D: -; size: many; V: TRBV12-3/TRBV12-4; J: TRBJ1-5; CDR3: CASSLWGRGSNQPQHF; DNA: TGTGCCAGCAGTTTATGGGGCAGGGGAAGCAATCAGCCCCAGCATTTT
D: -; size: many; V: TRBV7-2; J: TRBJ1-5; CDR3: CASSLALLGGGQPQHF; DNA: TGTGCCAGCAGCTTAGCGCTGTTGGGAGGTGGCCAGCCCCAGCATTTT
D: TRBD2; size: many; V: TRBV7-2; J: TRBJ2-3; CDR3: CASSLSGGDTDTQYF; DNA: TGTGCCAGCAGCCTTAGCGGGGGCGATACAGATACGCAGTATTTT
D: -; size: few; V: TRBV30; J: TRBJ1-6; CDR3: CAWRGSYNSPLHF; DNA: TGTGCCTGGAGGGGCTCCTATAATTCACCCCTCCACTTT